Each of the 17 T cell receptor beta chains below was sequenced from the same sample in a study of post-analysis software for immune sequencing data. Findings of the study overall: TRBV segments more frequent in patients than in controls numbered five and included TRBV5-6, TRBV5-1 and TRBV20-1.

No antigen is known for these receptors. Unique molecular identifiers had been added to the TCR beta cDNA libraries. Each CDR3 protein gets one entry after TCRdb re-called the PCR reads with MiXCR. The sample lists some 690,000 distinct CDR3 sequences, 25% to 30% occurring once. Sequenced input: blood. The receptor set was obtained from a girl aged 5 to 17 with multiple sclerosis.

This clonotype appeared a few times. The chain's CDR3 is CASSSRDREIVDYGYTF. CDR3 DNA: TGCGCCAGCAGCTCTCGGGACAGGGAGATCGTTGACTATGGCTACACCTTC. The gene calls are TRBV5-1 and TRBJ1-2; 9 nucleotides line up with TRBD1. The length of the CDR3 is 17 residues. Germline trimming cut 3 bases from V and 3 bases from J; bases unmatched to any gene: 12. In germline, CDR1 is SGHRS, CDR2 YFSETQ.

The table lists this clonotype with a few counts. The rearrangement uses TRBV5-6 and TRBJ2-5; 9 positions match TRBD1. The CDR3 has 14 amino acids. Trimming took 4 bases from V and 5 from J; bases not matched to a gene: 6. Germline CDR1 SGHDT, CDR2 YYEEEE. The CDR3, as DNA: TGTGCCAGCAGCCAAACCGGGACAGGGGAGACCCAGTACTTC. It translates to CASSQTGTGETQYF.

V is TRBV29-1 and J is TRBJ2-3; 10 bases line up with TRBD1. V lost 1 base and J lost 2; bases outside the gene matches: 3. CDR3 length: 15 residues. Germline CDR1 is SQVTM and CDR2 is ANQGSEA. The CDR3: CSVEARQGATDTQYF. For the CDR3, the DNA is TGCAGCGTTGAAGCCCGACAGGGGGCCACAGATACGCAGTATTTT.

This clonotype was found a few times. The chain links TRBV15 to TRBJ2-5; 7 nucleotides match TRBD1. The V and J ends lost 3 bases and 11 bases, in that order; junction bases with no gene match: 9. The CDR3 runs 13 residues. In germline, CDR1 is LNHNV, CDR2 YYDKDF (reference sequence). The CDR3 sequence: CATSREQGSGQYF. As DNA, the CDR3 is TGTGCCACCAGCAGGGAACAGGGGAGTGGGCAGTACTTC.

This clonotype was recorded a few times. The chain carries TRBV10-3 and TRBJ2-3; D call uncertain. Trimming stripped 0 bases from V and 4 bases from J, with 2 bases between. Germline V gives CDR1 ENHRY, CDR2 SYGVKD. The CDR3 contains 12 residues. CDR3 in DNA: TGTGCCATCAGTGAGTCCTCAGATACGCAGTATTTT. It specifies CAISESSDTQYF.

The chain combines TRBV5-1 with TRBJ2-2; 12 bases are a match to TRBD2. Germline V gene sequence: CDR1 SGHRS, CDR2 YFSETQ. This CDR3 is built from 18 residues. J was trimmed by 1 base and V by 0 bases; bases with no gene match: 4. In DNA, the CDR3 is TGCGCCAGCAGCTTGGGACTAGCGGGGGAATGGAACACCGGGGAGCTGTTTTTT. Encoded protein: CASSLGLAGEWNTGELFF. The entire variable domain, with the rest obtained from reference TRBV5-1 and TRBJ2-2, is as follows: KAGVTQTPRYLIKTRGQQVTLSCSPISGHRSVSWYQQTPGQGLQFLFEYFSETQRNKGNFPGRFSGRQFSNSRSEMNVSTLELGDSALYLCASSLGLAGEWNTGELFFGEGSRLTVL.

This clonotype was counted only a few times. The V call is TRBV7-2, the J call TRBJ1-2; 7 nucleotides agree with TRBD1. The germline V gene encodes CDR1 SGHTA and CDR2 FQGNSA. The junction had 11 bases not matched to a gene; V was cut back by 5 bases and J by 2 bases. The CDR3 has 16 residues. The chain's CDR3 is CASSRPTGEVNYGYTF. DNA of the CDR3: TGTGCCAGCAGCCGACCCACAGGGGAAGTAAACTATGGCTACACCTTC.

There are a few counts of this clonotype. The chain has TRBV20-1 and TRBJ2-7; TRBD2 aligns across 12 bases. The germline V gene has CDR1 DFQATT and CDR2 SNEGSKA (reference sequence). V dropped 5 bases and J dropped 5; count of bases not matched to a gene: 4. The CDR3 extends over 13 amino acids. CDR3 amino acids: CSARLAGVHEQYF. The CDR3 region has the DNA TGCAGTGCTCGACTAGCGGGAGTCCACGAGCAGTACTTC.

This rearrangement joins TRBV5-1 to TRBJ2-1, with D perhaps being TRBD1 or TRBD2 (5 bases each). CDR3 size: 15 residues. From germline, CDR1 is SGHRS and CDR2 YFSETQ. V was trimmed by 0 bases and J by 8 bases, leaving 15 bases between them. The CDR3 reads CASSLEGRSTDEQFF. CDR3 sequence (DNA): TGCGCCAGCAGCTTGGAGGGGAGATCTACGGATGAGCAGTTCTTC. Based on the CDR3 plus reference TRBV5-1 and TRBJ2-1, the full variable domain is KAGVTQTPRYLIKTRGQQVTLSCSPISGHRSVSWYQQTPGQGLQFLFEYFSETQRNKGNFPGRFSGRQFSNSRSEMNVSTLELGDSALYLCASSLEGRSTDEQFFGPGTRLTVL.

V gene TRBV20-1 combines with J gene TRBJ2-1, with TRBD2 matching 8 bases. V lost 8 bases and J lost 7; bases outside the gene matches: 7. The length of the CDR3 is 12 residues. CDR1 and CDR2 from the germline V gene are DFQATT and SNEGSKA (reference sequence). The CDR3 spells CSPAGGRNEQFF. In DNA, the CDR3 is TGCAGTCCCGCGGGGGGCAGAAATGAGCAGTTCTTC.

This clonotype was counted only a few times. The V call is TRBV20-1, the J call TRBJ1-6, with D possibly being TRBD1 (5 bases). The CDR3 runs to 15 residues. Deletions cut 4 bases from V and 3 bases from J, with 13 bases between. Germline V lookup: CDR1 DFQATT, CDR2 SNEGSKA (reference sequence). The CDR3 protein is CSATRQRDYNSPLHF. DNA for the CDR3: TGCAGTGCTACCAGACAGAGGGACTATAATTCACCCCTCCACTTT.

The chain recombines TRBV6-2 or TRBV6-3 with TRBJ2-3; 10 bases line up with TRBD2. Germline loops: CDR1 MNHEY, CDR2 SVGEGT. The J segment lost 2 bases and the V segment lost 10 bases, leaving 18 bases of the junction unmatched. The CDR3 contains 18 residues. The CDR3 loop reads CATATGPGLAEDTDTQYF. DNA of the CDR3: TGTGCCACCGCTACCGGACCTGGACTAGCGGAGGACACAGATACGCAGTATTTT.

To note about this clonotype: This may arise from a read error, as a much more abundant clone is one base away. The V call is TRBV5-6, the J call TRBJ2-7; perhaps TRBD1 as D (6 bases). The CDR3 runs 14 residues. V was pared by 5 bases and J by 0 bases, with 12 bases between. The V gene's germline CDR1 is SGHDT and CDR2 YYEEEE. The CDR3 loop reads CASSLSGASYEQYF. CDR3 nucleotide sequence: TGTGCCAGCAGTTTGTCAGGGGCCTCCTACGAGCAGTACTTC.

This clonotype was counted between two and nine times. This chain joins TRBV28 and TRBJ2-6; a possible D gene is TRBD1 (6 bases). The CDR3 is made up of 17 amino acids. Germline V CDR1 and CDR2: MDHEN, SYDVKM. V lost 6 bases to trimming and J lost 3 bases, with 18 bases between them. This CDR3 is CASSRQGLSNGANVLTF. CDR3 DNA sequence: TGTGCCAGCAGCCGCCAGGGGCTGTCGAATGGGGCCAACGTCCTGACTTTC.

This rearrangement joins TRBV20-1 to TRBJ2-7; D remains unclear. Trimming pared 0 bases from V and 2 bases from J, leaving 14 bases between. The CDR3 contains 15 residues. CDR1 and CDR2 (germline): DFQATT, SNEGSKA (reference sequence). CDR3 nucleotides: TGCAGTGCTAGAGATTATTCTAGGCCCGCCTACGAGCAGTACTTC. It translates to CSARDYSRPAYEQYF.

This clonotype was found a few times. This chain uses TRBV11-2 with TRBJ2-5, with D unclear. The CDR3 covers 13 residues. The V and J ends lost 1 base and 5 bases respectively, with 8 bases between them. From germline, CDR1 is SGHAT and CDR2 FQNNGV. This chain's CDR3 is CASSLGRWETQYF. DNA of the CDR3: TGTGCCAGCAGCTTAGGCCGGTGGGAGACCCAGTACTTC.

This chain joins TRBV7-2 and TRBJ2-3; perhaps TRBD2 as D (6 bases). V lost 3 bases and J lost 0, with 10 bases in between. Germline CDR1 SGHTA, CDR2 FQGNSA. CDR3 length: 15 residues. CDR3 protein: CASSFRRGSTDTQYF. The CDR3 DNA sequence: TGTGCCAGCAGCTTTAGGCGGGGAAGCACAGATACGCAGTATTTT.